This T cell receptor beta chain was identified in a study of yellow fever vaccine responses in identical twins. TCRdb itself ran the RT-PCR reads through MiXCR, one entry per CDR3 protein. The sample carries around 5,300 distinct CDR3 sequences, 86% recorded once. Study findings and constraints: Twins' vaccine T cell response reportedly seemed partly convergent, partly personalized.

Comment on this clonotype: Antigen: not known.

The sequence came from a woman aged 18-29 years who received the yellow fever vaccine. The source was T cells from blood (PBMCs), unsorted or a sorted subset (not recorded which), collected before or after yellow fever vaccination (not recorded which).

The CDR3: CASSLHPEWIFLETQYF. The CDR3 DNA sequence: TGTGCCAGCAGCTTGCATCCAGAGTGGATTTTTTTGGAGACCCAGTACTTC. The V call is TRBV7-6, the J call TRBJ2-5, with D unresolved. Per the germline V gene, CDR1 is SGHVS and CDR2 is FNYEAQ. The CDR3 is 17 amino acids. The V end was cut by 3 bases, the J end by 5 bases, with 22 bases between.